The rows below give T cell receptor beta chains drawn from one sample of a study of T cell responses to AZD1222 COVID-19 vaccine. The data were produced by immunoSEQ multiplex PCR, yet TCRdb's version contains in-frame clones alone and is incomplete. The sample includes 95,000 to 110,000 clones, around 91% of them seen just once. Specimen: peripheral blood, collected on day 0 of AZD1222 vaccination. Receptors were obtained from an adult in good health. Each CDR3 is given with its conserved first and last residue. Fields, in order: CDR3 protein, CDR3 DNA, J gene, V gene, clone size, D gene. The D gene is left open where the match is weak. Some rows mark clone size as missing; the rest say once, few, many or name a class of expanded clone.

CDR3 protein: CAWNAGQGSNQPQHF
CDR3 DNA: TGTGCCTGGAATGCGGGACAGGGAAGCAATCAGCCCCAGCATTTT
J gene: TRBJ1-5
V gene: TRBV30
clone size: NA
D gene: TRBD1

CDR3 protein: CASSSPTGNGYTF
CDR3 DNA: TGTGCCAGCAGTTCCCCTACAGGGAATGGCTACACCTTC
J gene: TRBJ1-2
V gene: TRBV28
clone size: NA
D gene: NA

CDR3 protein: CASSLNRGYTGELFF
CDR3 DNA: TGTGCCAGCAGCTTAAACAGGGGGTACACCGGGGAGCTGTTTTTT
J gene: TRBJ2-2
V gene: TRBV7-2
clone size: NA
D gene: TRBD1

CDR3 protein: CSASMAENEKLFF
CDR3 DNA: TGCAGTGCTAGTATGGCGGAAAATGAAAAACTGTTTTTT
J gene: TRBJ1-4
V gene: TRBV20-1
clone size: NA
D gene: NA

CDR3 protein: CATSRGGAVALNQPQHF
CDR3 DNA: TGTGCCACCAGCAGAGGTGGTGCGGTTGCCCTCAATCAGCCCCAGCATTTT
J gene: TRBJ1-5
V gene: TRBV15
clone size: NA
D gene: NA

CDR3 protein: CASSLVGQGVPGANVLTF
CDR3 DNA: TGTGCCAGCAGTTTAGTGGGACAGGGGGTTCCCGGGGCCAACGTCCTGACTTTC
J gene: TRBJ2-6
V gene: TRBV27
clone size: NA
D gene: TRBD1

CDR3 protein: CASSQEAATTVEQYF
CDR3 DNA: TGCGCCAGCAGCCAAGAGGCCGCGACTACAGTCGAGCAGTACTTC
J gene: TRBJ2-7
V gene: TRBV4-1
clone size: NA
D gene: NA

CDR3 protein: CASSLSRNPGNEKLFF
CDR3 DNA: TGTGCCAGCAGCTTGAGCCGCAACCCCGGTAATGAAAAACTGTTTTTT
J gene: TRBJ1-4
V gene: TRBV7-8
clone size: NA
D gene: NA

CDR3 protein: CASSSGTGGPQPQHF
CDR3 DNA: TGTGCCAGTAGTTCCGGGACAGGAGGCCCTCAGCCCCAGCATTTT
J gene: TRBJ1-5
V gene: TRBV19
clone size: NA
D gene: TRBD1

CDR3 protein: CASSVSGLAYNEQFF
CDR3 DNA: TGTGCCAGCAGTGTTAGCGGGCTCGCCTACAATGAGCAGTTCTTC
J gene: TRBJ2-1
V gene: TRBV2
clone size: NA
D gene: TRBD2

CDR3 protein: CASSLVGTGEYEQYF
CDR3 DNA: TGCGCCAGCAGCTTGGTAGGGACAGGGGAATACGAGCAGTACTTC
J gene: TRBJ2-7
V gene: TRBV5-1
clone size: NA
D gene: TRBD1

CDR3 protein: CASSVRLAGGQETQYF
CDR3 DNA: TGTGCCAGCAGCGTACGGCTAGCGGGAGGACAAGAGACCCAGTACTTC
J gene: TRBJ2-5
V gene: TRBV9
clone size: few
D gene: TRBD2

CDR3 protein: CASSPIDRSDTEAFF
CDR3 DNA: TGTGCCAGCAGTCCGATTGACAGGTCGGACACTGAAGCTTTCTTT
J gene: TRBJ1-1
V gene: TRBV28
clone size: NA
D gene: NA

CDR3 protein: CSVEDGEAFF
CDR3 DNA: TGCAGCGTTGAAGATGGTGAAGCTTTCTTT
J gene: TRBJ1-1
V gene: TRBV29-1
clone size: NA
D gene: NA

CDR3 protein: CASSPSRDSTYEQYF
CDR3 DNA: TGTGCCAGCAGCCCCTCCCGGGACTCTACCTACGAGCAGTACTTC
J gene: TRBJ2-7
V gene: TRBV7-2
clone size: once
D gene: NA

CDR3 protein: CASSLSGVGYNEQFF
CDR3 DNA: TGTGCCAGCAGCTTGAGCGGGGTTGGGTACAATGAGCAGTTCTTC
J gene: TRBJ2-1
V gene: TRBV7-2
clone size: few
D gene: TRBD2

CDR3 protein: CASSTGGTVNSGELFF
CDR3 DNA: TGTGCCAGCAGCACCGGGGGTACGGTAAATTCCGGGGAGCTGTTTTTT
J gene: TRBJ2-2
V gene: TRBV7-2
clone size: NA
D gene: NA

CDR3 protein: CASSQVVPRDEQFF
CDR3 DNA: TGCGCCAGCAGCCAAGTGGTTCCAAGGGATGAGCAGTTCTTC
J gene: TRBJ2-1
V gene: TRBV4-1
clone size: NA
D gene: NA

CDR3 protein: CASAGQGVTLAEYNEQFF
CDR3 DNA: TGTGCCAGTGCCGGACAGGGGGTTACGCTAGCGGAGTACAATGAGCAGTTCTTC
J gene: TRBJ2-1
V gene: TRBV19
clone size: once
D gene: TRBD1

CDR3 protein: CASSWNTEAFF
CDR3 DNA: TGTGCCAGCAGTTGGAACACTGAAGCTTTCTTT
J gene: TRBJ1-1
V gene: TRBV6-5
clone size: NA
D gene: NA

CDR3 protein: CASLNNRYTF
CDR3 DNA: TGTGCCAGCCTTAACAATCGCTACACCTTC
J gene: TRBJ1-2
V gene: TRBV28
clone size: NA
D gene: NA

CDR3 protein: CSASFSGQRLGNTIYF
CDR3 DNA: TGCAGTGCTAGTTTCTCCGGCCAGAGGCTTGGAAACACCATATATTTT
J gene: TRBJ1-3
V gene: TRBV20-1
clone size: NA
D gene: NA

CDR3 protein: CASSPGLAAHYEQYF
CDR3 DNA: TGCGCCAGCAGTCCGGGACTAGCGGCTCACTACGAGCAGTACTTC
J gene: TRBJ2-7
V gene: TRBV4-3
clone size: once
D gene: TRBD2

CDR3 protein: CASSLGDTQETQYF
CDR3 DNA: TGTGCCAGCAGTTTAGGGGATACACAAGAGACCCAGTACTTC
J gene: TRBJ2-5
V gene: TRBV27
clone size: NA
D gene: NA

CDR3 protein: CASCGRNTEAFF
CDR3 DNA: TGTGCCAGCTGCGGGAGGAACACTGAAGCTTTCTTT
J gene: TRBJ1-1
V gene: TRBV28
clone size: NA
D gene: NA

CDR3 protein: CASSTGISPKETQYF
CDR3 DNA: TGTGCCAGCAGTACAGGGATATCCCCCAAAGAGACCCAGTACTTC
J gene: TRBJ2-5
V gene: TRBV2
clone size: NA
D gene: NA

CDR3 protein: CASSFGQGAFYEQYF
CDR3 DNA: TGTGCCAGCAGCTTCGGACAGGGGGCTTTCTACGAGCAGTACTTC
J gene: TRBJ2-7
V gene: TRBV11-1
clone size: NA
D gene: TRBD1

CDR3 protein: CASSRRTGGGDTIYF
CDR3 DNA: TGTGCCAGCAGCCGTAGGACAGGGGGCGGGGACACCATATATTTT
J gene: TRBJ1-3
V gene: TRBV3-1/TRBV3-2
clone size: NA
D gene: TRBD1

CDR3 protein: CASSLIGTAAWQYF
CDR3 DNA: TGTGCCAGCAGTTTGATCGGGACGGCGGCATGGCAGTACTTC
J gene: TRBJ2-7
V gene: TRBV28
clone size: once
D gene: NA

CDR3 protein: CASRVGLYYEQYF
CDR3 DNA: TGTGCCAGCAGGGTAGGCCTCTACTACGAGCAGTACTTC
J gene: TRBJ2-7
V gene: TRBV6-5
clone size: NA
D gene: NA

CDR3 protein: CATSDNQWTGGQPQHF
CDR3 DNA: TGTGCCACCAGTGACAATCAATGGACAGGGGGTCAGCCCCAGCATTTT
J gene: TRBJ1-5
V gene: TRBV24-1
clone size: NA
D gene: TRBD1

CDR3 protein: CASSIGRTSGRIEQFF
CDR3 DNA: TGTGCCAGTAGTATAGGTCGGACTAGCGGGAGAATTGAGCAGTTCTTC
J gene: TRBJ2-1
V gene: TRBV19
clone size: NA
D gene: TRBD2

CDR3 protein: CASRQTGRGPEAFF
CDR3 DNA: TGTGCCAGCAGGCAGACAGGGAGGGGCCCTGAAGCTTTCTTT
J gene: TRBJ1-1
V gene: TRBV6-5
clone size: NA
D gene: TRBD1

CDR3 protein: CASSLGMSGRAYEQYF
CDR3 DNA: TGTGCCAGCAGCTTAGGAATGAGCGGGAGGGCCTACGAGCAGTACTTC
J gene: TRBJ2-7
V gene: TRBV7-2
clone size: few
D gene: TRBD2

CDR3 protein: CASSLQENYGYTF
CDR3 DNA: TGTGCCAGCAGCTTACAGGAGAACTATGGCTACACCTTC
J gene: TRBJ1-2
V gene: TRBV5-6
clone size: once
D gene: NA

CDR3 protein: CASSPGQGNQPQHF
CDR3 DNA: TGTGCCAGCAGCCCCGGACAGGGCAATCAGCCCCAGCATTTT
J gene: TRBJ1-5
V gene: TRBV7-9
clone size: NA
D gene: TRBD1

CDR3 protein: CASETGTGREKLFF
CDR3 DNA: TGCGCCAGCGAAACCGGGACAGGGAGGGAAAAACTGTTTTTT
J gene: TRBJ1-4
V gene: TRBV5-1
clone size: few
D gene: TRBD1

CDR3 protein: CASSLAQGEYLSSPLHF
CDR3 DNA: TGTGCCAGCAGTTTGGCCCAGGGGGAGTACCTGAGTTCACCCCTCCACTTT
J gene: TRBJ1-6
V gene: TRBV28
clone size: NA
D gene: TRBD1

CDR3 protein: CASSSGGAGLAYNEQFF
CDR3 DNA: TGTGCCAGCAGTTCGGGTGGGGCGGGACTAGCATACAATGAGCAGTTCTTC
J gene: TRBJ2-1
V gene: TRBV28
clone size: NA
D gene: TRBD2

CDR3 protein: CASSLGGFNEKLFF
CDR3 DNA: TGTGCCAGCAGCTTAGGAGGTTTTAATGAAAAACTGTTTTTT
J gene: TRBJ1-4
V gene: TRBV7-2
clone size: few
D gene: NA

CDR3 protein: CASSARGQDLGELFF
CDR3 DNA: TGTGCCAGCAGCGCCCGAGGACAGGATCTCGGGGAGCTGTTTTTT
J gene: TRBJ2-2
V gene: TRBV9
clone size: NA
D gene: TRBD1

CDR3 protein: CAWSGGRRQYYGYTF
CDR3 DNA: TGTGCCTGGAGTGGGGGAAGGAGACAGTACTATGGCTACACCTTC
J gene: TRBJ1-2
V gene: TRBV30
clone size: NA
D gene: NA

CDR3 protein: CASSPTGLPGEQYF
CDR3 DNA: TGTGCCAGCAGCCCAACCGGACTGCCGGGCGAGCAGTACTTC
J gene: TRBJ2-7
V gene: TRBV7-3
clone size: NA
D gene: NA

CDR3 protein: CASSQTFSTDTQYF
CDR3 DNA: TGTGCCAGCAGCCAAACATTCAGCACAGATACGCAGTATTTT
J gene: TRBJ2-3
V gene: TRBV28
clone size: NA
D gene: NA

CDR3 protein: CASTRERGQPQHF
CDR3 DNA: TGTGCCAGCACGCGGGAAAGGGGTCAGCCCCAGCATTTT
J gene: TRBJ1-5
V gene: TRBV28
clone size: NA
D gene: NA

CDR3 protein: CSVVTAQGIHEQYF
CDR3 DNA: TGCAGCGTTGTCACTGCCCAGGGAATCCACGAGCAGTACTTC
J gene: TRBJ2-7
V gene: TRBV29-1
clone size: NA
D gene: NA

CDR3 protein: CASSPPSALAASDTQYF
CDR3 DNA: TGTGCCAGCTCACCCCCAAGCGCACTAGCGGCGAGTGATACGCAGTATTTT
J gene: TRBJ2-3
V gene: TRBV18
clone size: NA
D gene: TRBD2

CDR3 protein: CASSIAGEFYEQYF
CDR3 DNA: TGTGCCAGCAGCATAGCAGGGGAATTCTACGAGCAGTACTTC
J gene: TRBJ2-7
V gene: TRBV5-6
clone size: NA
D gene: NA